These 5 T cell receptor beta chains were sequenced from one sample in a study of OX40 agonist ivuxolimab in advanced cancers. Profiling relied on immunoSEQ multiplex PCR, and the TCRdb table lists in-frame clones only, not all of them. The sample has some 40,000 clones, roughly 90% seen once; the top ten hold under 25%. Sequences were derived from CD4+ or CD8+ T cells sorted from blood, sampled in a trial of the OX40 agonist ivuxolimab. Every receptor here comes from an adult with an advanced solid tumor such as melanoma, head and neck, liver or kidney cancer.

The chain uses TRBV9 and TRBJ2-3, with 7 bases aligning to TRBD2. CDR3 length: 15 residues. V shed 2 bases and J 3 bases; nucleotides not matched to a gene: 6. Germline values: CDR1 SGDLS, CDR2 YYNGEE. The CDR3 here is CASSVAAGATDTQYF. In nucleotides, the CDR3 is TGTGCCAGCAGCGTGGCCGCGGGAGCAACAGATACGCAGTATTTT.

This chain joins TRBV23-1 and TRBJ2-7; TRBD2 might be the D (9 bases). TRBV23-1 is annotated as an ORF whose role is uncertain. V was clipped by 2 bases and J by 4 bases, with 21 bases between them. The CDR3 has 17 residues. Here the CDR3 DNA reads TGCGCCAGCAGTCAAGGGACAGGACCTAGCGGGAAGTACGAGCAGTACTTC. This encodes CASSQGTGPSGKYEQYF.

The chain joins TRBV2 to TRBJ2-2; 14 bases align to TRBD2. This CDR3 comprises 19 residues. CDR1 and CDR2 from the germline V gene are SNHLY and FYNNEI. Unmatched junction bases numbered 10, after V lost 2 bases and J lost 5 bases. Here the CDR3 DNA reads TGTGCCAGCAGTGAACCTCGACTAGCGGGAGGGCCGGGGACCGGGGAGCTGTTTTTT. Translated: CASSEPRLAGGPGTGELFF.

CDR3 loop: CASKTPYSNQPQHF. DNA of the CDR3: TGTGCCAGTAAAACACCGTATAGCAATCAGCCCCAGCATTTT. The chain joins TRBV19 to TRBJ1-5; D gene unclear. Germline V gene data show CDR1 as LNHDA and CDR2 as SQIVND (reference sequence). This CDR3 region has 14 residues. Between the trimmed V and J ends, which lost 7 bases and 0 bases, there was a span of 10 bases.

The rearrangement uses TRBV27 and TRBJ2-5; the D gene could be TRBD1 or TRBD2 (5 bases each). V dropped 2 bases and J dropped 5 bases, with 9 bases sitting between them. This CDR3 spans 13 amino acids. The germline gives CDR1 MNHEY, CDR2 SMNVEV (reference sequence). CDR3 coding DNA: TGTGCCAGCAGTTTAGCAGAGGGGGAGACCCAGTACTTC. Protein sequence: CASSLAEGETQYF.